These 27 T cell receptor beta chains share one sample of origin, sequenced in a study of T cells expressing NK-cell markers. TCRdb re-called the 5' RACE reads, yielding one record per CDR3 amino acid sequence without DNA. The sample table includes about 110,000 distinct CDR3 sequences. Sequencing was performed on blood T cells: a sorted CD56 or NKG2C T cell subset, CD4+ or CD8+ T cells, or bulk PBMC T cells (not recorded which). These receptors were collected from a woman aged 18 to 69 in good health.

The chain joins TRBV24-1 to TRBJ2-1; TCRdb returns TRBD1, unconfirmable since there is no DNA. This CDR3 region has 18 residues. The germline V gene has CDR1 KGHDR and CDR2 SFDVKD. This CDR3 is CATSDQETPDREANEQFF.

This chain joins TRBV25-1 and TRBJ2-5. Germline V gives CDR1 MGHDK, CDR2 SYGVNS. CDR3 length: 14 residues. The CDR3 reads CASSEVRNQETQYF.

This chain joins TRBV11-2 and TRBJ2-1. CDR3 length: 13 amino acids. CDR1 is SGHAT and CDR2 is FQNNGV in the germline V gene. This CDR3 reads CASSLEVTNEQFF.

The chain is built from TRBV19 and TRBJ2-1; absent DNA, TCRdb's TRBD1 call cannot be checked. The CDR3 contains 13 residues. Germline loops: CDR1 LNHDA, CDR2 SQIVND (reference sequence). CDR3 residues: CASSEGNYNEQFF.

The genes are TRBV7-2 and TRBJ2-5; TCRdb's D call of TRBD1 is untestable without DNA. There are 15 residues in the CDR3. Germline CDR1 reads SGHTA; CDR2 reads FQGNSA. The CDR3: CASSYKTGRQETQYF.

The V and J genes are TRBV6-2 or TRBV6-3 and TRBJ2-7; TCRdb's D call, TRBD2, is unchecked because there is no DNA. This CDR3 is built from 16 residues. Looked up from germline, CDR1 is MNHEY and CDR2 is SVGEGT. CDR3 loop: CASSYSETSDFDEQYF.

This chain uses TRBV12-3 or TRBV12-4 with TRBJ2-3; TCRdb indicates TRBD1, and absent DNA this call remains unverified. The CDR3 extends over 11 amino acids. Here the CDR3 reads CASGGADTQYF.

This chain joins TRBV4-2 and TRBJ2-5; lacking DNA, the TRBD2 call made by TCRdb goes unchecked. This CDR3 has 14 residues. The V gene's germline CDR1 is LGHNA and CDR2 YNFKEQ. CDR3 loop: CASSQSSMVETQYF.

The rearrangement uses TRBV5-4 and TRBJ2-7. The CDR3 covers 11 residues. Germline V gene lookup returns CDR1 SGHNT and CDR2 YYREEE (reference sequence). CDR3 amino acids: CASRTGSEQYF. Full variable domain (outside the CDR3, taken from reference TRBV5-4 and TRBJ2-7): ETGVTQSPTHLIKTRGQQVTLRCSSQSGHNTVSWYQQALGQGPQFIFQYYREEENGRGNFPPRFSGLQFPNYSSELNVNALELDDSALYLCASRTGSEQYFGPGTRLTVT.

The rearrangement uses TRBV2 and TRBJ2-3. The CDR3 is 14 amino acids. Germline V gives CDR1 SNHLY, CDR2 FYNNEI. The CDR3 protein is CASSDLGWTDTQYF.

The CDR3 is CSAREQLEYQPQHF. This chain connects TRBV20-1 to TRBJ1-5. This CDR3 has 14 residues. CDR1 is DFQATT, CDR2 SNEGSKA, per germline (reference sequence).

This chain connects TRBV24-1 to TRBJ2-7; there is no DNA to check the TCRdb D call of TRBD1. The germline CDR1 and CDR2 sequences are KGHDR and SFDVKD. The CDR3 totals 14 residues. The CDR3 loop is CATGNGGGKDEQYF.

The CDR3 loop reads CASSLAPQSRGQETQYF. J is TRBJ2-5 and V is TRBV11-2; TCRdb picks TRBD1, but there is no DNA to check that call. The CDR3 runs 17 residues. Germline V gene data show CDR1 as SGHAT and CDR2 as FQNNGV.

The rearrangement uses TRBV7-2 and TRBJ2-1; TCRdb proposes TRBD2, but this gene call is untestable without DNA. The CDR3 length is 14 residues. Germline values: CDR1 SGHTA, CDR2 FQGNSA. The CDR3: CASRGRATYNEQFF.

The chain combines TRBV5-4 with TRBJ2-1; without DNA, the TCRdb call of TRBD2 cannot be checked. The CDR3 covers 15 residues. CDR1 and CDR2 (germline): SGHNT, YYREEE (reference sequence). The CDR3 loop is CASSPLRDWNNEQFF.

The V and J genes are TRBV27 and TRBJ1-4; TCRdb selects TRBD1, and the lack of DNA leaves this call unchecked. Germline assignment: CDR1 MNHEY and CDR2 SMNVEV (reference sequence). CDR3 length equals 15 residues. The CDR3 loop reads CASSPGQGWVEKLFF. The variable domain in full, with the rest retrieved from reference TRBV27 and TRBJ1-4, is EAQVTQNPRYLITVTGKKLTVTCSQNMNHEYMSWYRQDPGLGLRQIYYSMNVEVTDKGDVPEGYKVSRKEKRNFPLILESPSPNQTSLYFCASSPGQGWVEKLFFGSGTQLSVL.

This rearrangement joins TRBV20-1 to TRBJ2-3; there is no DNA to check the TCRdb D call of TRBD1. CDR1 is DFQATT and CDR2 is SNEGSKA in the germline V gene (reference sequence). The CDR3 is 16 amino acids. The CDR3 is CSARGEGQGFADTQYF.

This sequence joins TRBV6-1 and TRBJ2-5; checking the TCRdb D call of TRBD1 is not possible without DNA. The CDR3 runs 14 residues. Germline CDR1 is MNHNS and CDR2 is SASEGT. CDR3: CASMAGTSEETQYF.

The J gene is TRBJ2-7, the V gene TRBV29-1; TCRdb's assignment of TRBD2 cannot be checked, as there is no DNA. CDR3 size: 14 residues. Germline V lookup: CDR1 SQVTM, CDR2 ANQGSEA. The chain's CDR3 is CSVVTSERSYEQYF.

This chain uses TRBV3-1 with TRBJ2-1; the TRBD1 assignment by TCRdb is unverifiable without DNA. CDR1 and CDR2 (germline): LGHDT, YNNKEL (reference sequence). The CDR3 spans 17 residues. This CDR3 reads CASSQGRMRPGVNEQFF.

The V call is TRBV5-4, the J call TRBJ2-1; TCRdb returns TRBD2, unconfirmable since there is no DNA. The CDR3 totals 16 residues. Germline V gene sequence: CDR1 SGHNT, CDR2 YYREEE (reference sequence). This chain's CDR3 is CASSLDGVAGTPEQFF.

The chain combines TRBV4-3 with TRBJ1-1. CDR1 is LGHNA, CDR2 YSLEER, per germline. This CDR3 has 13 amino acids. The CDR3 region is CASSQVGNTEAFF.

This chain links TRBV9 with TRBJ2-2; absent DNA, TCRdb's TRBD1 call cannot be checked. CDR1 and CDR2 (germline): SGDLS, YYNGEE. The CDR3 spans 15 residues. The chain's CDR3 is CASSGQGPEAGELFF.

The chain employs TRBV4-3 and TRBJ1-3; TCRdb reports TRBD1, a call that lacks DNA to check it against. The CDR3 is 16 amino acids. The germline V gene has CDR1 LGHNA and CDR2 YSLEER. The CDR3 region is CASSQDGGASGNTIYF.

The chain combines TRBV6-6 with TRBJ2-3; no DNA is available, so the TRBD2 call from TCRdb remains unchecked. The CDR3 is 13 amino acids. Germline-derived CDR1 and CDR2 are MNHNY and SVGAGI (reference sequence). CDR3 protein: CASHSGNTDTQYF.

The chain combines TRBV2 with TRBJ2-2; TCRdb designates TRBD1, a call that cannot be tested without DNA. This CDR3 has 17 amino acids. CDR1 is SNHLY and CDR2 is FYNNEI in the germline V gene. CDR3 protein: CASTGRGARGLTGELFF. Full variable domain (remainder filled in from reference TRBV2 and TRBJ2-2): EPEVTQTPSHQVTQMGQEVILRCVPISNHLYFYWYRQILGQKVEFLVSFYNNEISEKSEIFDDQFSVERPDGSNFTLKIRSTKLEDSAMYFCASTGRGARGLTGELFFGEGSRLTVL.

This chain joins TRBV7-9 and TRBJ2-4. This CDR3 has 13 amino acids. Germline-derived CDR1 and CDR2 are SEHNR and FQNEAQ (reference sequence). The CDR3: CASSPQSKNIQYF.